One sample yielded the 10 T cell receptor beta chains listed below, sequenced in a study of blood T cell repertoires in COVID-19. Using immunoSEQ multiplex PCR, the repertoire was profiled, and TCRdb retains in-frame clones only, with some absent. The top ten clones hold roughly 7.6% of a sample with approximately 210,000 clones, 84% of them seen once. The sequenced material came from peripheral blood. These TCRs come from a woman aged 50 to 60 with active or convalescent COVID-19.

The gene calls are TRBV2 and TRBJ1-5; D gene ambiguous. This CDR3 spans 13 amino acids. With 5 bases removed from V and 6 bases from J, the gap between germline ends came to 11 bases. Germline CDR1 and CDR2: SNHLY and FYNNEI. The CDR3 region is CASSHISSQPQHF. CDR3 nucleotide sequence: TGTGCCAGCAGTCATATATCGAGTCAGCCCCAGCATTTT.

The chain joins TRBV11-2 to TRBJ2-4; 8 bases fit TRBD2. With 5 bases clipped from V and 4 bases from J, the junction kept 4 bases outside the gene matches. Germline V CDR1 and CDR2: SGHAT, FQNNGV. The CDR3 length is 14 residues. The CDR3 loop is CASSETSAKNIQYF. CDR3 bases: TGTGCCAGCAGCGAGACTAGCGCAAAAAACATTCAGTACTTC.

The chain has TRBV5-4 and TRBJ2-7, with TRBD2 identical over 13 bases. This CDR3 spans 14 amino acids. V was pared by 3 bases and J by 6 bases, with 3 bases of the junction left unmatched. Germline V gives CDR1 SGHNT, CDR2 YYREEE (reference sequence). CDR3 nucleotides: TGTGCCAGCAGCTCGGGACTAGCGGGATTCGAGCAGTACTTC. Its translation: CASSSGLAGFEQYF. Supplemented by reference TRBV5-4 and TRBJ2-7, the full variable domain reads ETGVTQSPTHLIKTRGQQVTLRCSSQSGHNTVSWYQQALGQGPQFIFQYYREEENGRGNFPPRFSGLQFPNYSSELNVNALELDDSALYLCASSSGLAGFEQYFGPGTRLTVT.

The table lists this clone with a count of one. This rearrangement joins TRBV5-7 to TRBJ2-5; TRBD1 is a possible D gene (5 bases). TRBV5-7 is treated as an ORF (open reading frame) with a function not yet certain. Between the trimmed V and J ends, which lost 2 bases and 2 bases, there was a span of 7 bases. The CDR3 spans 13 residues. CDR3 DNA: TGTGCCAGCAGCTTCAGGGAACAAGAGACCCAGTACTTC. Encoded protein: CASSFREQETQYF.

The V call is TRBV28, the J call TRBJ1-5, with D unclear. V was shortened by 2 bases and J by 5 bases, with 7 bases between the two germline ends. The length of the CDR3 is 13 residues. Germline values: CDR1 MDHEN, CDR2 SYDVKM. The CDR3 is CASSLVAYQPQHF. CDR3 coding DNA: TGTGCCAGCAGTTTAGTAGCCTATCAGCCCCAGCATTTT.

This chain connects TRBV15 to TRBJ1-3; 8 nucleotides line up with TRBD1. This CDR3 is built from 19 residues. CDR1 and CDR2 from the germline V gene are LNHNV and YYDKDF (reference sequence). Trimming took 0 bases from V and 4 from J; bases not matched to a gene: 14. CDR3 region: CATSRDRTVAGGMGNTIYF. The CDR3 DNA sequence: TGTGCCACCAGCAGAGATCGTACAGTGGCAGGGGGCATGGGAAACACCATATATTTT.

The chain couples TRBV5-1 to TRBJ1-1; D might be TRBD1 (6 bases). Germline assignment: CDR1 SGHRS and CDR2 YFSETQ. The CDR3 consists of 13 residues. With 4 bases removed from V and 3 bases from J, the gap between germline ends came to 10 bases. The CDR3 DNA sequence: TGCGCCAGCAGCCAGGGGTCCTACACTGAAGCTTTCTTT. Translated, it gives CASSQGSYTEAFF.

The rearrangement joins TRBV6-1 to TRBJ2-2; the D gene is possibly TRBD1 (6 bases). Germline V gives CDR1 MNHNS, CDR2 SASEGT. This CDR3 is built from 14 residues. V lost 3 bases and J lost 3, with 8 bases in between. For the CDR3, the DNA is TGTGCCAGCAGTGATAGGGGGTACACCGGGGAGCTGTTTTTT. Translated, it gives CASSDRGYTGELFF.

The V and J genes are TRBV7-9 and TRBJ1-1, with a weak D call TRBD1 (6 bases). The V gene lost 5 bases and the J gene lost 0 bases, with 10 bases spanning the gap. The CDR3 has 14 residues. Per the germline V gene, CDR1 is SEHNR and CDR2 is FQNEAQ (reference sequence). CDR3 DNA sequence: TGTGCCAGCAGCCCAGGGGTTCTGAACACTGAAGCTTTCTTT. It is translated as CASSPGVLNTEAFF. Complete variable domain (other parts from reference TRBV7-9 and TRBJ1-1): DTGVSQNPRHKITKRGQNVTFRCDPISEHNRLYWYRQTLGQGPEFLTYFQNEAQLEKSRLLSDRFSAERPKGSFSTLEIQRTEQGDSAMYLCASSPGVLNTEAFFGQGTRLTVV.

This chain links TRBV20-1 with TRBJ1-2, with 9 positions matching TRBD1. V was clipped by 3 bases and J by 5 bases; unmatched bases: 7. This CDR3 contains 14 residues. CDR1 is DFQATT and CDR2 is SNEGSKA in the germline V gene (reference sequence). In DNA, the CDR3 is TGCAGTGCTAGTATCCGGGACAGGGCATATGGCTACACCTTC. This sequence encodes CSASIRDRAYGYTF.